This T cell receptor beta chain was identified in a study of T cells expressing NK-cell markers. TCRdb re-called the 5' RACE reads and shows each CDR3 protein once, DNA omitted. The sample has about 140,000 distinct CDR3 sequences, and its top ten clones hold roughly an eighth. The source material was blood T cells: a sorted CD56 or NKG2C T cell subset, CD4+ or CD8+ T cells, or bulk PBMC T cells (not recorded which). The TCR was taken from a man younger than 35 in good health.

The CDR3 region is CASSPPRAGSYNEQFF. The chain carries TRBV18 and TRBJ2-1; absent DNA, TCRdb's TRBD2 call cannot be checked. This CDR3 has 16 amino acids. Per germline, CDR1 KGHSH and CDR2 LQKENI.